These T cell receptor beta chains were read from a single sample in a study of blood T cells in healthy people across ages. Each CDR3 protein is one row after TCRdb ran MiXCR on the 5' RACE reads. The data hold over 550,000 distinct CDR3 sequences, with approximately 30% observed a single time. What was sequenced was blood. These receptor sequences come from a woman older than 75 in good health. CDR3s include the opening cysteine and the closing phenylalanine or tryptophan. The D gene is left open where the match is weak. Rows may omit the clone size; those that give it use once, few, many or a size class.

v_call,d_call,j_call,clone_size,cdr3_aa,cdr3_nt
TRBV3-1,.,TRBJ1-1,.,CASSQIFARKGIVGNTEAFF,TGTGCCAGCAGTCAAATTTTCGCACGTAAGGGGATAGTCGGAAACACTGAAGCTTTCTTT
TRBV7-2,TRBD1,TRBJ1-5,.,CASSVEGTGWEKHQPQHF,TGTGCCAGCAGCGTCGAAGGGACAGGGTGGGAAAAGCATCAGCCCCAGCATTTT
TRBV3-1,.,TRBJ2-3,few,CASSSREGEGTDTQYF,TGTGCCAGCAGCTCCCGCGAGGGGGAAGGCACAGATACGCAGTATTTT
TRBV7-3,TRBD2,TRBJ2-3,many,CASSLSGGGDTQYF,TGTGCCAGCAGCCTAAGCGGGGGGGGGGATACGCAGTATTTT
TRBV9,.,TRBJ1-2,many,CASSVGGDYGYTF,TGTGCCAGCAGCGTAGGGGGAGACTATGGCTACACCTTC
TRBV10-3,.,TRBJ1-4,many,CAISQGQGSEKLFF,TGTGCCATCAGTCAGGGGCAGGGAAGCGAAAAACTGTTTTTT
TRBV14,.,TRBJ1-4,many,CASSIGSGRGEKLFF,TGTGCCAGCAGCATAGGATCTGGGAGAGGTGAAAAACTGTTTTTT
TRBV6-2/TRBV6-3,.,TRBJ1-6,few,CASSFQVRSNSPLHF,TGTGCCAGCAGTTTCCAGGTCAGATCTAATTCACCCCTCCACTTT
TRBV2,.,TRBJ2-1,few,CASDDQAIYNEQFF,TGTGCCAGCGACGACCAGGCCATCTACAATGAGCAGTTCTTC
TRBV20-1,.,TRBJ2-2,once,CSAPDRRGSTGELFF,TGCAGTGCCCCAGATCGGCGGGGAAGCACCGGGGAGCTGTTTTTT
TRBV29-1,TRBD2,TRBJ2-7,.,CSARTSGSGEQYF,TGCAGCGCACGGACTAGCGGGTCGGGAGAGCAGTACTTC
TRBV20-1,.,TRBJ2-3,many,CSPDGSATDTQYF,TGCAGCCCGGACGGGAGTGCCACAGATACGCAGTATTTT
TRBV11-2,.,TRBJ1-5,.,CASSLGSRDSNQPQHF,TGTGCCAGCAGCTTAGGGTCCCGGGACAGCAATCAGCCCCAGCATTTT
TRBV20-1,.,TRBJ2-1,.,CSASQGPDNEQFF,TGCAGTGCTAGCCAGGGTCCAGACAATGAGCAGTTCTTC
TRBV5-5,.,TRBJ1-5,.,CASSLDWGVYQPQHF,TGTGCCAGCAGCTTGGATTGGGGTGTCTATCAGCCCCAGCATTTT
TRBV20-1,TRBD1,TRBJ2-1,many,CSASSTLTGVGNEQFF,TGCAGTGCTAGCTCCACCCTGACAGGGGTAGGCAATGAGCAGTTCTTC
TRBV2,.,TRBJ2-7,many,CASITAGGGEQYF,TGTGCCAGCATCACCGCAGGGGGGGGCGAGCAGTACTTC
TRBV7-5,.,TRBJ1-5,few,CISVPEAGAGCNQPQHF,.
TRBV9,.,TRBJ1-1,.,CASSVVSGSATEAFF,TGTGCCAGCAGCGTAGTGTCGGGGTCCGCCACTGAAGCTTTCTTT
TRBV20-1,.,TRBJ1-6,few,CSARGGANSPLHF,TGCAGTGCTAGAGGAGGGGCTAATTCACCCCTCCACTTT
TRBV20-1,.,TRBJ2-6,many,CSARRGGSGANVLTF,TGCAGTGCCCGGAGAGGAGGCTCTGGGGCCAACGTCCTGACTTTC
TRBV27,.,TRBJ1-5,.,CTSSPGTGYSNQPQHF,TGTACCAGCAGTCCGGGGACCGGCTATAGCAATCAGCCCCAGCATTTT
TRBV20-1,.,TRBJ1-5,.,CSARTKGSNQPQHF,TGCAGTGCCCGTACAAAGGGCAGCAATCAGCCCCAGCATTTT
TRBV28,TRBD1,TRBJ1-5,many,CASSRDSLISNQPQHF,TGTGCCAGCAGTCGGGACAGTCTGATTAGCAATCAGCCCCAGCATTTT
TRBV9,.,TRBJ2-5,.,CASSVVGGGGFNEQYF,TGTGCCAGCAGCGTAGTCGGAGGGGGCGGGTTCAATGAGCAGTACTTC
TRBV20-1,TRBD2,TRBJ2-7,.,CSARDGGSYNEQYF,TGCAGTGCTAGGGACGGGGGGTCCTACAATGAGCAGTACTTC
TRBV25-1,TRBD2,TRBJ2-3,many,CASSDPTGGPTDTQYF,TGTGCCAGCAGTGACCCCACGGGGGGTCCTACAGATACGCAGTATTTT
TRBV3-1,.,TRBJ1-4,.,CASGQNRAPNEKLFF,TGTGCCAGCGGCCAAAATCGGGCCCCTAATGAAAAACTGTTTTTT
TRBV7-3,TRBD1,TRBJ2-3,many,CASSKDRSTDTQYF,TGTGCCAGCAGCAAGGACAGGTCCACAGATACGCAGTATTTT
TRBV5-6,.,TRBJ2-7,many,CASSLAVRAAEQYF,TGTGCCAGCAGCTTGGCCGTCAGGGCTGCAGAGCAGTACTTC
TRBV20-1,TRBD1,TRBJ1-1,many,CSAETGGGTEAFF,TGCAGTGCCGAGACAGGGGGAGGAACTGAAGCTTTCTTT
TRBV9,TRBD2,TRBJ2-1,few,CASSVVGGTGSNEQFF,TGTGCCAGCAGCGTAGTGGGGGGGACCGGCTCAAATGAGCAGTTCTTC
TRBV20-1,.,TRBJ2-3,.,CSARAGQAGTDTQYF,TGCAGTGCTAGAGCGGGGCAGGCGGGCACAGATACGCAGTATTTT
TRBV3-1,.,TRBJ2-5,many,CASSQRTNQETQYF,TGTGCCAGCAGCCAAAGGACTAACCAAGAGACCCAGTACTTC
TRBV11-2,TRBD2,TRBJ2-1,many,CASSLEGGGNCNEQFF,TGTGCCAGCAGCTTAGAAGGCGGGGGGAATTGCAATGAGCAGTTCTTC
TRBV19,TRBD2,TRBJ2-3,.,CASRDLSGGAQYF,TGTGCCAGTAGGGATCTTAGCGGGGGAGCGCAGTATTTT
TRBV5-1,.,TRBJ2-7,many,CASSGGGGVYEQYF,TGCGCCAGCAGCGGTGGAGGGGGAGTCTACGAGCAGTACTTC
TRBV6-1,.,TRBJ2-1,many,CASSAGGLGGNEQFF,TGTGCCAGCAGTGCGGGGGGCCTGGGAGGCAATGAGCAGTTCTTC
TRBV5-1,.,TRBJ1-1,.,CASSLDRPLEAFF,TGCGCCAGCAGCTTGGACAGGCCACTCGAAGCTTTCTTT
TRBV20-1,.,TRBJ1-5,.,CSARDRAPKPQHF,TGCAGTGCTAGAGACAGGGCCCCCAAGCCCCAGCATTTT
TRBV6-1,.,TRBJ1-5,few,CASRHDRSDSNQPQHF,TGTGCCAGCAGACACGACAGGTCCGATAGCAATCAGCCCCAGCATTTT
TRBV6-6,TRBD1,TRBJ2-4,many,CASSYRDRVVPLAKNIQYF,TGTGCCAGCAGTTACAGGGACAGGGTGGTTCCACTAGCCAAAAACATTCAGTACTTC
TRBV12-3/TRBV12-4,.,TRBJ1-1,.,CASSFEAYTEAFF,TGTGCCAGCAGTTTTGAAGCTTACACTGAAGCTTTCTTT
TRBV5-1,.,TRBJ1-6,many,CASSSAGTDYNSPLHF,TGCGCCAGCAGCTCGGCCGGGACGGACTATAATTCACCCCTCCACTTT
TRBV27,TRBD1,TRBJ2-3,many,CASSSRDRGRDTQYF,TGTGCCAGCAGTTCCCGGGACAGGGGTCGGGATACGCAGTATTTT
TRBV5-1,.,TRBJ2-7,many,CASSFGASTYEQYF,TGCGCCAGCAGCTTCGGGGCTAGTACGTACGAGCAGTACTTC
TRBV5-1,.,TRBJ1-6,.,CASSLADSPLHF,TGCGCCAGCAGCTTGGCAGATTCACCCCTCCACTTT
TRBV3-1,.,TRBJ1-1,.,CASSRTGGRGRTEAFF,TGTGCCAGCAGCCGAACGGGGGGGCGGGGTAGAACTGAAGCTTTCTTT